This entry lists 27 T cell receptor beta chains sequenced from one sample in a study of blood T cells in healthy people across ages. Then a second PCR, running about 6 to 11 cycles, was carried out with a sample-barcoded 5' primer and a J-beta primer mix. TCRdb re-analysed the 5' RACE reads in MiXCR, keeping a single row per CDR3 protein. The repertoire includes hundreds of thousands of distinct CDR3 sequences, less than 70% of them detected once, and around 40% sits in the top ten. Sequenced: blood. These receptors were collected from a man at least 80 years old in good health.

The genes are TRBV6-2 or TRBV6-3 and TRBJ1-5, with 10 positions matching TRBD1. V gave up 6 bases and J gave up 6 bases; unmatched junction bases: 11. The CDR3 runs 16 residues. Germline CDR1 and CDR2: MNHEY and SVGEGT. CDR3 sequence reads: CASRKTGTGVFQPQHF. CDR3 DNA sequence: TGTGCCAGCAGAAAAACCGGGACAGGGGTCTTTCAGCCCCAGCATTTT.

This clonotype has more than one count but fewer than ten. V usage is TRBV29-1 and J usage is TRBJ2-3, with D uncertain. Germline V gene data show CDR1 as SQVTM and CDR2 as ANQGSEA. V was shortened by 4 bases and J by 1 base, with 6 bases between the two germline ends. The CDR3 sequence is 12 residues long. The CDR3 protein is CSVGEGTDTQYF. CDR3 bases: TGCAGCGTTGGTGAGGGCACAGATACGCAGTATTTT.

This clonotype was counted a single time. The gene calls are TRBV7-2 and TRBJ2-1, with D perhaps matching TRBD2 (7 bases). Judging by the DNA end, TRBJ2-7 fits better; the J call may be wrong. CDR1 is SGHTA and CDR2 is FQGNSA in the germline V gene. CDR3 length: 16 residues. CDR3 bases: TGTGCCAGCAGCTTTTTCGGCGGGGGCTCCTACAATGAGCAGTACTTC. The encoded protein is CASSFFGGGSYNEQYF.

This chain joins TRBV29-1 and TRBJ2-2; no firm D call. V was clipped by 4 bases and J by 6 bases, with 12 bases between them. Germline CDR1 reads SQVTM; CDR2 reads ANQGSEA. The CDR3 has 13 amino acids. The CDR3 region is CSVGRGTAGELFF. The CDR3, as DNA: TGCAGCGTTGGTAGAGGAACAGCCGGGGAGCTGTTTTTT.

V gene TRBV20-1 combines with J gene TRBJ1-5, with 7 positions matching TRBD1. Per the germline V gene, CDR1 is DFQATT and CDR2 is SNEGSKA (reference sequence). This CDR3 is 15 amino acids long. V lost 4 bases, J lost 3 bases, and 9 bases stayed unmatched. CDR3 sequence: CSATMNRGNNQPQHF. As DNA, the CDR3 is TGCAGTGCTACCATGAACAGGGGTAACAATCAGCCCCAGCATTTT.

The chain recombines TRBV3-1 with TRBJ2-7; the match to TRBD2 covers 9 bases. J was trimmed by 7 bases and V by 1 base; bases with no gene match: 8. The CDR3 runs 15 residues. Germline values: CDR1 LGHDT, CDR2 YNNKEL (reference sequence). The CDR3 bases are TGTGCCAGCAGCCAAGTAGCTAGCGGGACTAATGAGCAGTACTTC. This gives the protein CASSQVASGTNEQYF.

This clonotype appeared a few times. In DNA, the CDR3 is TGCAGCGTTGGCAACCAAGAGACCCAGTACTTC. This gives the protein CSVGNQETQYF. The chain links TRBV29-1 to TRBJ2-5, with D unresolved. The V and J ends lost 4 bases and 0 bases respectively, with 3 bases between them. The V gene's germline CDR1 is SQVTM and CDR2 ANQGSEA. This CDR3 is built from 11 residues.

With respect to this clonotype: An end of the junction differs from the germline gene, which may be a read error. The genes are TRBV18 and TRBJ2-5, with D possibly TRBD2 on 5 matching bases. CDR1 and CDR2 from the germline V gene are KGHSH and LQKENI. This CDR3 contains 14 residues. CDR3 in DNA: TGTGCCGGCTCTATCCGGACTCTTCAAGAGACCCAGTACTTC. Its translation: CAGSIRTLQETQYF.

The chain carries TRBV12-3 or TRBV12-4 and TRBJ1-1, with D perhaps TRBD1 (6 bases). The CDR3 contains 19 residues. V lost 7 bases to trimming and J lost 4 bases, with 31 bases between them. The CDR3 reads CASTSSITRQGKIGTEAFF. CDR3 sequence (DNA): TGTGCCAGCACCTCTTCGATCACGCGGCAGGGGAAGATCGGCACTGAAGCTTTCTTT.

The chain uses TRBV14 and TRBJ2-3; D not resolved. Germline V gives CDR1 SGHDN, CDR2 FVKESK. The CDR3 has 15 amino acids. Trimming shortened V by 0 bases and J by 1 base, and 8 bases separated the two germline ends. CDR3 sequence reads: CASSQDGSRTDTQYF. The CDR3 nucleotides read TGTGCCAGCAGCCAAGATGGCAGTCGCACAGATACGCAGTATTTT.

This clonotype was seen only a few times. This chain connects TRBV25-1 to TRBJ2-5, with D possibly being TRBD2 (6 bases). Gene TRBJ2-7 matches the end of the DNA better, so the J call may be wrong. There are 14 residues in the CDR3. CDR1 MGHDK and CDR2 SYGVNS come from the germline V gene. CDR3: CASSESPGRSEQYF. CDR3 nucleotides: TGTGCCAGCAGTGAATCCCCAGGGAGGAGCGAGCAGTACTTC.

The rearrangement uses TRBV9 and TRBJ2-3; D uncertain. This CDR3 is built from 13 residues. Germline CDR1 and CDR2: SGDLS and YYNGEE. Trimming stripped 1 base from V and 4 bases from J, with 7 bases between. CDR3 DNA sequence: TGTGCCAGCAGCGTAAATTCGGCAGATACGCAGTATTTT. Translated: CASSVNSADTQYF.

The CDR3 DNA reads as TGTGCCAGCATTTCGCCAGTCGGGCCCACAGATACGCAGTATTTT. This encodes CASISPVGPTDTQYF. The chain combines TRBV7-9 with TRBJ2-3; D ambiguous. Trimming took off 7 bases at V and 2 bases at J, with 16 bases between the two ends. The CDR3 consists of 15 residues. The germline V gene has CDR1 SEHNR and CDR2 FQNEAQ (reference sequence).

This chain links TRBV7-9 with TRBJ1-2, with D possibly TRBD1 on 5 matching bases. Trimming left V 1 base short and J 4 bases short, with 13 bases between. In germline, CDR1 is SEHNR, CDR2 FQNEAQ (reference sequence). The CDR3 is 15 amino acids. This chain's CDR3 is CASSLEQALGYGYTF. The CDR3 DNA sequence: TGTGCCAGCAGCTTAGAACAGGCCCTTGGCTATGGCTACACCTTC.

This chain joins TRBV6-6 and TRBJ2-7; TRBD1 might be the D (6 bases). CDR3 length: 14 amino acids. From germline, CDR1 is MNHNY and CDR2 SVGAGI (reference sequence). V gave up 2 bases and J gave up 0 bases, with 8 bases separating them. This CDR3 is CASSYGDISYEQYF. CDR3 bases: TGTGCCAGCAGTTACGGGGACATCTCCTACGAGCAGTACTTC.

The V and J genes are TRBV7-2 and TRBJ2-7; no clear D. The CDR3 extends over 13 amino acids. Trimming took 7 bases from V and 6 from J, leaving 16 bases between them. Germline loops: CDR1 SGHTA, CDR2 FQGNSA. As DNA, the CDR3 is TGTGCCAGCACCAGGACCCTTCCTTCCGAGCAGTACTTC. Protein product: CASTRTLPSEQYF.

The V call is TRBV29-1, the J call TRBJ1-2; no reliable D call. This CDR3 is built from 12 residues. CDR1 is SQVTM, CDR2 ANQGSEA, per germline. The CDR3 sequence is CGAGGSSYGYTF. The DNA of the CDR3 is TGCGGCGCGGGAGGTTCCTCCTATGGCTACACCTTC. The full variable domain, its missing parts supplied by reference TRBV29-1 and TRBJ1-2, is SAVISQKPSRDICQRGTSLTIQCQVDSQVTMMFWYRQQPGQSLTLIATANQGSEATYESGFVIDKFPISRPNLTFSTLTVSNMSPEDSSIYLCGAGGSSYGYTFGSGTRLTVV.

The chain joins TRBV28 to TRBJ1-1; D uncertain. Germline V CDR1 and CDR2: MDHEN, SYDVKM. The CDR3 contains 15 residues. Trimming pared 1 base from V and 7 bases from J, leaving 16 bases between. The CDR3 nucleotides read TGTGCCAGCAGTTTATTCAGCCCAGATGAGGGTGAAGCTTTCTTT. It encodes CASSLFSPDEGEAFF. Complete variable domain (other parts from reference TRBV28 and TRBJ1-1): DVKVTQSSRYLVKRTGEKVFLECVQDMDHENMFWYRQDPGLGLRLIYFSYDVKMKEKGDIPEGYSVSREKKERFSLILESASTNQTSMYLCASSLFSPDEGEAFFGQGTRLTVV.

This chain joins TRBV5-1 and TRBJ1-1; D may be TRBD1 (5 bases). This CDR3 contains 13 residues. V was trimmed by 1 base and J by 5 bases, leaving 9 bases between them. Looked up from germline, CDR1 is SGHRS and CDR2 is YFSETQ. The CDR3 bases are TGCGCCAGCAGCTTGTCGCAGGGAACTGAAGCTTTCTTT. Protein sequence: CASSLSQGTEAFF.

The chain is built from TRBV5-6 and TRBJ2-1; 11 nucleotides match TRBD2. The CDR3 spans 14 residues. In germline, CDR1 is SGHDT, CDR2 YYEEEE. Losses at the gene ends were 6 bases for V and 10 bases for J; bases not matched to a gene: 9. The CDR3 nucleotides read TGTGCCAGCACCTTAGCGGGAGGGAACGGCGAGCAGTTCTTC. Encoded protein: CASTLAGGNGEQFF.

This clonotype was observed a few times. The CDR3 DNA follows: TGCAGCGTCATTGACAGCTCTGGGGCCAACGTCCTGACTTTC. Translation gives CSVIDSSGANVLTF. This rearrangement joins TRBV29-1 to TRBJ2-6; D possibly corresponds to TRBD1 (5 bases). This CDR3 has 14 amino acids. The V end lost 6 bases, the J end lost 0 bases, and 9 bases lay between the germline ends. Germline V gene lookup returns CDR1 SQVTM and CDR2 ANQGSEA.

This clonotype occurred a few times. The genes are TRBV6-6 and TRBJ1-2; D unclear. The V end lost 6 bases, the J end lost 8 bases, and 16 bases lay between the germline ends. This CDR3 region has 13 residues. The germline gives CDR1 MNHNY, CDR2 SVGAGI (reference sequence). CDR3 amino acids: CASSYLTAEGYTF. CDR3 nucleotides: TGTGCCAGCAGCTACCTAACAGCGGAAGGCTACACCTTC.

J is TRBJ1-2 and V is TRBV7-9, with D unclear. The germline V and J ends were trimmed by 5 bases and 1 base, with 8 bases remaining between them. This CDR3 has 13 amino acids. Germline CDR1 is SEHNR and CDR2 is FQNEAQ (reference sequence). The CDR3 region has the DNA TGTGCCAGCAGCCTGACTGATAACTATGGCTACACCTTC. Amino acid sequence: CASSLTDNYGYTF.

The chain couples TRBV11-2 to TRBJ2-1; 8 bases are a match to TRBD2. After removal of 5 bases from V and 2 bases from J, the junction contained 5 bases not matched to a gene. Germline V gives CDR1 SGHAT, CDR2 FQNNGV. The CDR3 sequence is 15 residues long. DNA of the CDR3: TGTGCCAGCAGCCTAGCGGGCAATACCTACAATGAGCAGTTCTTC. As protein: CASSLAGNTYNEQFF.

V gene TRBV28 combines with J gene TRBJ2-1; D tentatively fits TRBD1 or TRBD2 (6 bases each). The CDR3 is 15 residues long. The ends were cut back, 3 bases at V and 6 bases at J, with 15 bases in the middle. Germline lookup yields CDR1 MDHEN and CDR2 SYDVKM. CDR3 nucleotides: TGTGCCAGCAGTTTGGACGGGAAGGGGGGCAATGAGCAGTTCTTC. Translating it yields CASSLDGKGGNEQFF.

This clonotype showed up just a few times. The CDR3 DNA reads as TGTGCCACCAGTGATTCCCTTGGGGGACAGCGGATATGGGAGCAGTTCTTC. Its protein is CATSDSLGGQRIWEQFF. This chain joins TRBV24-1 and TRBJ2-1, with 7 bases matching TRBD1. Germline trimming cut 2 bases from V and 10 bases from J; bases unmatched to any gene: 16. CDR3 size: 17 residues. Germline CDR1 is KGHDR and CDR2 is SFDVKD.

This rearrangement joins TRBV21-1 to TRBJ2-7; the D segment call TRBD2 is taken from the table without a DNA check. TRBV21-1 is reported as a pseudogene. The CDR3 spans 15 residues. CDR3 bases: TGTGCCAGCCCACAAGGCGGGAGGGCCCAATGCGAGCAGTACTTC. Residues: CASPQGGRAQCEQYF.